The clone carrying this T cell receptor beta chain was found many times. Its matching antigen is unknown. Amplification yielded TCR beta CDR3 regions, with RNA transcripts as the source. Carried out on the TCR CDR3, a first-round RT-PCR used the HTBI primer set. From the multiplex PCR reads, TCRdb called clonotypes with MiXCR, one entry per CDR3 protein. This sample carries approximately 570,000 distinct CDR3 sequences, around 20% of them seen once, and the ten largest clones take over 45%. CDR3 size: 15 residues. The V and J ends lost 6 bases and 1 base respectively, with 12 bases between them. The V gene's germline CDR1 is SNHLY and CDR2 FYNNEI. This specimen comes from a study of T cells in Graves' hyperthyroidism and ophthalmopathy. The study's findings and limits: Most clonotypes expanded in thyroid above 0.001 were likewise present in blood.

A Clinical Activity Score of at least 3, a NOSPECS grade of at least 4 and a duration under 3 months were recorded in the ophthalmopathy patients. The V and J genes are TRBV2 and TRBJ2-2, with D possibly TRBD2 on 6 matching bases. The sequenced sample consisted of blood. The receptor comes from a man between 40 and 49 years old with Graves' ophthalmopathy. This CDR3 reads CASRQDYRNTGELFF. As DNA, the CDR3 is TGTGCCAGCAGGCAGGACTATCGGAACACCGGGGAGCTGTTTTTT.